Each of the 29 T cell receptor beta chains below was sequenced from the same sample in a study of blood T cell repertoires in COVID-19. Profiling relied on immunoSEQ multiplex PCR, and the TCRdb table lists in-frame clones only, not all of them. The data hold tens of thousands of clones, with about 90% observed a single time. Material: peripheral blood. Every receptor here comes from a human donor in a cohort sampled during active COVID-19.

This clone was seen a single time. This chain uses TRBV6-6 with TRBJ2-7; 7 bases map to TRBD1. Looked up from germline, CDR1 is MNHNY and CDR2 is SVGAGI (reference sequence). V was pared by 6 bases and J by 7 bases, with 12 bases of the junction left unmatched. This CDR3 is 14 amino acids long. The CDR3 reads CASSPRQGLGEQYF. The CDR3 nucleotides read TGTGCCAGCAGCCCAAGACAGGGCCTGGGTGAGCAGTACTTC.

The chain employs TRBV10-3 and TRBJ2-7; TRBD1 might be the D (6 bases). Germline V gene data show CDR1 as ENHRY and CDR2 as SYGVKD. V was pared by 6 bases and J by 3 bases, with 12 bases between. The CDR3 length is 13 residues. The CDR3 protein is CAIRKGESYEQYF. CDR3 in DNA: TGTGCCATCAGAAAGGGGGAGAGCTACGAGCAGTACTTC.

The V gene is TRBV5-1, the J gene TRBJ2-1, with D perhaps TRBD1 (6 bases). The CDR3 is made up of 14 amino acids. V lost 0 bases, J lost 7 bases, and 11 bases lay in between. Germline V lookup: CDR1 SGHRS, CDR2 YFSETQ. CDR3 protein: CASSLANRENEQFF. The CDR3 DNA reads as TGCGCCAGCAGCTTGGCCAACAGGGAAAATGAGCAGTTCTTC.

V is TRBV10-3 and J is TRBJ1-2; TRBD1 matches at 7 bases. The length of the CDR3 is 13 residues. The V gene's germline CDR1 is ENHRY and CDR2 SYGVKD. V dropped 4 bases and J dropped 7; count of bases not matched to a gene: 6. This CDR3 is CAISGTGRGGYTF. Written as DNA, the CDR3 is TGTGCCATCAGTGGGACAGGACGAGGTGGCTACACCTTC.

The chain is built from TRBV7-2 and TRBJ1-5, with D perhaps matching TRBD1 (6 bases). Trimming shortened V by 5 bases and J by 7 bases, and 9 bases separated the two germline ends. The CDR3 contains 12 residues. Germline CDR1 and CDR2: SGHTA and FQGNSA. CDR3: CASSPDRQPQHF. The DNA of the CDR3 is TGTGCCAGCAGCCCGGACAGACAGCCCCAGCATTTT.

For the CDR3, the DNA is TGTGCCAGCAGCTTGTCCCTAGCGGGGGGCACCAATGAGCAGTTCTTC. This sequence encodes CASSLSLAGGTNEQFF. The V call is TRBV11-2, the J call TRBJ2-1, with TRBD2 matching 11 bases. The CDR3 consists of 16 residues. The J segment lost 6 bases and the V segment lost 3 bases, leaving 7 bases of the junction unmatched. Germline CDR1 and CDR2: SGHAT and FQNNGV. Full variable domain (outside the CDR3, taken from reference TRBV11-2 and TRBJ2-1): EAGVAQSPRYKIIEKRQSVAFWCNPISGHATLYWYQQILGQGPKLLIQFQNNGVVDDSQLPKDRFSAERLKGVDSTLKIQPAKLEDSAVYLCASSLSLAGGTNEQFFGPGTRLTVL.

This clone has just one count. The rearrangement uses TRBV15 and TRBJ1-4; 10 positions agree with TRBD1. J was trimmed by 7 bases and V by 4 bases; bases with no gene match: 9. CDR3 length equals 16 residues. In germline, CDR1 is LNHNV, CDR2 YYDKDF (reference sequence). In DNA, the CDR3 is TGTGCCACCAGCATTAGACGGACAGGGGGAGGTGAAAAACTGTTTTTT. Protein product: CATSIRRTGGGEKLFF. The full variable domain, in which reference TRBV15 and TRBJ1-4 provide the parts outside the CDR3, is DAMVIQNPRYQVTQFGKPVTLSCSQTLNHNVMYWYQQKSSQAPKLLFHYYDKDFNNEADTPDNFQSRRPNTSFCFLDIRSPGLGDTAMYLCATSIRRTGGGEKLFFGSGTQLSVL.

The chain carries TRBV5-4 and TRBJ2-5; D may be TRBD2 (5 bases). CDR3 size: 14 residues. V was pared by 0 bases and J by 2 bases, with 8 bases between. CDR1 is SGHNT, CDR2 YYREEE, per germline (reference sequence). Written as DNA, the CDR3 is TGTGCCAGCAGCTTGGCCTCGGGGCAAGAGACCCAGTACTTC. It is translated as CASSLASGQETQYF.

J is TRBJ2-7 and V is TRBV13, with D tentatively TRBD1 (6 bases). V was pared by 6 bases and J by 7 bases, with 19 bases between. CDR3 length: 14 residues. Germline V lookup: CDR1 PRHDT, CDR2 FYEKMQ (reference sequence). CDR3 in amino acids: CASSPSSDSLEQYF. CDR3 nucleotides: TGTGCCAGCAGTCCTTCCTCGGACAGCCTAGAGCAGTACTTC.

This clone was found a few times. The rearrangement uses TRBV29-1 and TRBJ1-6; 7 bases are a match to TRBD1. Unmatched junction bases numbered 3, after V lost 5 bases and J lost 5 bases. Per the germline V gene, CDR1 is SQVTM and CDR2 is ANQGSEA. The CDR3 has 13 residues. This CDR3 reads CSVSTGNNSPLHF. CDR3 in DNA: TGCAGCGTTTCGACAGGGAATAATTCACCCCTCCACTTT. Using reference TRBV29-1 and TRBJ1-6 for the parts outside the CDR3, the full variable domain is SAVISQKPSRDICQRGTSLTIQCQVDSQVTMMFWYRQQPGQSLTLIATANQGSEATYESGFVIDKFPISRPNLTFSTLTVSNMSPEDSSIYLCSVSTGNNSPLHFGNGTRLTVT.

This clone has only one observation. This sequence joins TRBV6-5 and TRBJ1-1; 8 bases fit TRBD1. CDR1 MNHEY and CDR2 SVGAGI come from the germline V gene. V shed 6 bases and J 2 bases; nucleotides not matched to a gene: 2. This CDR3 is 13 amino acids long. CDR3 sequence (DNA): TGTGCCAGCAGAGGGACAGGAAACACTGAAGCTTTCTTT. Amino acid sequence: CASRGTGNTEAFF.

This chain links TRBV20-1 with TRBJ1-5, with D possibly matching TRBD1 (5 bases). Trimming pared 3 bases from V and 4 bases from J, leaving 13 bases between. This CDR3 is 14 amino acids long. Germline V lookup: CDR1 DFQATT, CDR2 SNEGSKA (reference sequence). CDR3 sequence reads: CSASFGGGNQPQHF. CDR3 DNA: TGCAGTGCTAGTTTCGGGGGAGGTAATCAGCCCCAGCATTTT.

V and J are TRBV5-1 and TRBJ1-1, with 9 bases aligning to TRBD1. Looked up from germline, CDR1 is SGHRS and CDR2 is YFSETQ. The CDR3 runs to 16 residues. J lost 4 bases, V lost 6 bases, and 13 bases had no gene match. The CDR3 sequence is CASTELPTGGITEAFF. As DNA, the CDR3 is TGCGCCAGCACCGAACTCCCGACAGGGGGTATCACTGAAGCTTTCTTT.

V usage is TRBV24-1 and J usage is TRBJ2-3; maybe TRBD1 (6 bases). V was clipped by 2 bases and J by 0 bases, with 11 bases between them. The length of the CDR3 is 16 residues. Per germline, CDR1 KGHDR and CDR2 SFDVKD. The CDR3: CATSDSLGQSTDTQYF. CDR3 bases: TGTGCCACCAGTGATTCACTCGGACAGAGCACAGATACGCAGTATTTT.

The chain recombines TRBV18 with TRBJ2-5, with TRBD1 identical over 8 bases. Trimming removed 4 bases from V and 4 bases from J; junction bases left unmatched: 8. CDR1 is KGHSH, CDR2 LQKENI, per germline. This CDR3 has 15 amino acids. This CDR3 is CASSLGTGMGETQYF. CDR3 coding DNA: TGTGCCAGCTCACTGGGGACAGGAATGGGAGAGACCCAGTACTTC.

This chain joins TRBV18 and TRBJ1-1, with D possibly being TRBD1 (6 bases). CDR3 length equals 14 residues. The germline V gene encodes CDR1 KGHSH and CDR2 LQKENI. The V and J ends lost 4 bases and 3 bases respectively, with 12 bases between them. DNA for the CDR3: TGTGCCAGCTCACGACAGGTTCGTGACACTGAAGCTTTCTTT. Its translation: CASSRQVRDTEAFF.

The CDR3 sequence is CASSRGAEPQHF. The CDR3, as DNA: TGTGCCAGCAGCCGGGGTGCGGAGCCCCAGCATTTT. V and J are TRBV2 and TRBJ1-5; D remains ambiguous. The germline gives CDR1 SNHLY, CDR2 FYNNEI. Trimming took off 6 bases at V and 8 bases at J, with 11 bases between the two ends. This CDR3 is 12 amino acids long.

The rearrangement links TRBV4-1 to TRBJ1-2; 11 bases align to TRBD1. CDR3 length: 14 amino acids. Unmatched junction bases numbered 9, after V lost 1 base and J lost 14 bases. Germline V CDR1 and CDR2: MGHRA, YSYEKL. CDR3 loop: CASSQGGQGAQRTF. DNA for the CDR3: TGCGCCAGCAGCCAAGGCGGACAGGGGGCCCAAAGGACCTTC.

This sequence joins TRBV6-5 and TRBJ1-1; TRBD1 aligns across 9 bases. Germline assignment: CDR1 MNHEY and CDR2 SVGAGI. This CDR3 is 14 amino acids long. V lost 6 bases to trimming and J lost 3 bases; unmatched junction nucleotides: 5. The CDR3, as DNA: TGTGCCAGCAGCCGAGACAGGGGGGACACTGAAGCTTTCTTT. Encoded protein: CASSRDRGDTEAFF.

This chain uses TRBV2 with TRBJ2-7, with 12 bases fitting TRBD2. This CDR3 has 15 residues. Germline assignment: CDR1 SNHLY and CDR2 FYNNEI. With 4 bases clipped from V and 1 base from J, the junction kept 2 bases outside the gene matches. The chain's CDR3 is CASSATSGSSYEQYF. As DNA, the CDR3 is TGTGCCAGCAGTGCGACTAGCGGGAGTTCCTACGAGCAGTACTTC.

The chain recombines TRBV18 with TRBJ2-1; D may be TRBD2 (5 bases). CDR3 length: 12 residues. The V end lost 5 bases, the J end lost 6 bases, and 8 bases lay between the germline ends. Germline V lookup: CDR1 KGHSH, CDR2 LQKENI. The CDR3 DNA reads as TGTGCCAGCTCATCCCGGGGCAATGAGCAGTTCTTC. Protein product: CASSSRGNEQFF. Full variable domain (remainder filled in from reference TRBV18 and TRBJ2-1): NAGVMQNPRHLVRRRGQEARLRCSPMKGHSHVYWYRQLPEEGLKFMVYLQKENIIDESGMPKERFSAEFPKEGPSILRIQQVVRGDSAAYFCASSSRGNEQFFGPGTRLTVL.

This chain joins TRBV20-1 and TRBJ2-2; TRBD1 matches 9 bases. Germline CDR1 and CDR2: DFQATT and SNEGSKA (reference sequence). After removal of 3 bases from V and 7 bases from J, the junction contained 9 bases not matched to a gene. The length of the CDR3 is 15 residues. The CDR3 sequence is CSASRQGVHIGELFF. The CDR3 DNA reads as TGCAGTGCTAGTAGACAGGGGGTTCATATCGGGGAGCTGTTTTTT.

The rearrangement links TRBV5-4 to TRBJ2-7, with D perhaps TRBD2 (5 bases). The germline gives CDR1 SGHNT, CDR2 YYREEE (reference sequence). Trimming cost V 2 bases and J 3 bases, with 15 bases left between them. The CDR3 is 15 amino acids. The CDR3 region is CASSFRELGNYEQYF. The DNA of the CDR3 is TGTGCCAGCAGCTTTCGGGAATTGGGGAACTACGAGCAGTACTTC.

This clone was counted a single time. This chain connects TRBV27 to TRBJ2-1, with 7 bases lining up with TRBD2. With V trimmed by 6 bases and J by 0 bases, 8 bases remained unmatched. The CDR3 sequence is 16 residues long. Germline V gives CDR1 MNHEY, CDR2 SMNVEV (reference sequence). CDR3: CASRGPGRASYNEQFF. The CDR3 DNA sequence: TGTGCCAGCAGGGGGCCGGGGAGGGCCTCCTACAATGAGCAGTTCTTC.

J is TRBJ2-7 and V is TRBV6-2 or TRBV6-3; the match to TRBD2 covers 9 bases. Germline trimming cut 0 bases from V and 2 bases from J; bases unmatched to any gene: 14. CDR3 length equals 19 residues. Germline values: CDR1 MNHEY, CDR2 SVGEGT. In DNA form, the CDR3 reads TGTGCCAGCAGTTACTCGGTTTTCGCGGGGGGGTCCATGACCTACGAGCAGTACTTC. Translating gives CASSYSVFAGGSMTYEQYF.

V usage is TRBV18 and J usage is TRBJ1-5; D is possibly TRBD1 (6 bases). V dropped 1 base and J dropped 7 bases, with 8 bases sitting between them. The CDR3 is made up of 13 amino acids. The V gene's germline CDR1 is KGHSH and CDR2 LQKENI. Written as DNA, the CDR3 is TGTGCCAGCTCACCACAGGGGGACCAGCCCCAGCATTTT. This gives the protein CASSPQGDQPQHF.

The chain joins TRBV30 to TRBJ1-5; a possible D gene is TRBD1 (6 bases). Trimming stripped 2 bases from V and 6 bases from J, with 11 bases between. The germline gives CDR1 GTSNPN, CDR2 SVGIG (reference sequence). The CDR3 covers 13 residues. CDR3 residues: CAWSRQDRQPQHF. The CDR3, as DNA: TGTGCCTGGAGTCGACAGGATCGTCAGCCCCAGCATTTT.

This clone was found once. The rearrangement uses TRBV5-4 and TRBJ2-3; 8 bases map to TRBD2. The germline V gene encodes CDR1 SGHNT and CDR2 YYREEE (reference sequence). The CDR3 consists of 14 residues. Losses at the gene ends were 0 bases for V and 5 bases for J; bases not matched to a gene: 2. CDR3 nucleotides: TGTGCCAGCAGCTTGGAGCTAGCGGGAGATACGCAGTATTTT. This translates into CASSLELAGDTQYF. The full variable domain, completed using reference TRBV5-4 and TRBJ2-3, is ETGVTQSPTHLIKTRGQQVTLRCSSQSGHNTVSWYQQALGQGPQFIFQYYREEENGRGNFPPRFSGLQFPNYSSELNVNALELDDSALYLCASSLELAGDTQYFGPGTRLTVL.

The chain links TRBV24-1 to TRBJ2-2; D perhaps matches TRBD1 (6 bases). The V end was cut by 1 base, the J end by 6 bases, with 11 bases between. CDR1 and CDR2 (germline): KGHDR, SFDVKD. The length of the CDR3 is 15 residues. In DNA form, the CDR3 reads TGTGCCACCAGTGATTTAATCAGGGGTCCCGGGGAGCTGTTTTTT. It yields the protein CATSDLIRGPGELFF.